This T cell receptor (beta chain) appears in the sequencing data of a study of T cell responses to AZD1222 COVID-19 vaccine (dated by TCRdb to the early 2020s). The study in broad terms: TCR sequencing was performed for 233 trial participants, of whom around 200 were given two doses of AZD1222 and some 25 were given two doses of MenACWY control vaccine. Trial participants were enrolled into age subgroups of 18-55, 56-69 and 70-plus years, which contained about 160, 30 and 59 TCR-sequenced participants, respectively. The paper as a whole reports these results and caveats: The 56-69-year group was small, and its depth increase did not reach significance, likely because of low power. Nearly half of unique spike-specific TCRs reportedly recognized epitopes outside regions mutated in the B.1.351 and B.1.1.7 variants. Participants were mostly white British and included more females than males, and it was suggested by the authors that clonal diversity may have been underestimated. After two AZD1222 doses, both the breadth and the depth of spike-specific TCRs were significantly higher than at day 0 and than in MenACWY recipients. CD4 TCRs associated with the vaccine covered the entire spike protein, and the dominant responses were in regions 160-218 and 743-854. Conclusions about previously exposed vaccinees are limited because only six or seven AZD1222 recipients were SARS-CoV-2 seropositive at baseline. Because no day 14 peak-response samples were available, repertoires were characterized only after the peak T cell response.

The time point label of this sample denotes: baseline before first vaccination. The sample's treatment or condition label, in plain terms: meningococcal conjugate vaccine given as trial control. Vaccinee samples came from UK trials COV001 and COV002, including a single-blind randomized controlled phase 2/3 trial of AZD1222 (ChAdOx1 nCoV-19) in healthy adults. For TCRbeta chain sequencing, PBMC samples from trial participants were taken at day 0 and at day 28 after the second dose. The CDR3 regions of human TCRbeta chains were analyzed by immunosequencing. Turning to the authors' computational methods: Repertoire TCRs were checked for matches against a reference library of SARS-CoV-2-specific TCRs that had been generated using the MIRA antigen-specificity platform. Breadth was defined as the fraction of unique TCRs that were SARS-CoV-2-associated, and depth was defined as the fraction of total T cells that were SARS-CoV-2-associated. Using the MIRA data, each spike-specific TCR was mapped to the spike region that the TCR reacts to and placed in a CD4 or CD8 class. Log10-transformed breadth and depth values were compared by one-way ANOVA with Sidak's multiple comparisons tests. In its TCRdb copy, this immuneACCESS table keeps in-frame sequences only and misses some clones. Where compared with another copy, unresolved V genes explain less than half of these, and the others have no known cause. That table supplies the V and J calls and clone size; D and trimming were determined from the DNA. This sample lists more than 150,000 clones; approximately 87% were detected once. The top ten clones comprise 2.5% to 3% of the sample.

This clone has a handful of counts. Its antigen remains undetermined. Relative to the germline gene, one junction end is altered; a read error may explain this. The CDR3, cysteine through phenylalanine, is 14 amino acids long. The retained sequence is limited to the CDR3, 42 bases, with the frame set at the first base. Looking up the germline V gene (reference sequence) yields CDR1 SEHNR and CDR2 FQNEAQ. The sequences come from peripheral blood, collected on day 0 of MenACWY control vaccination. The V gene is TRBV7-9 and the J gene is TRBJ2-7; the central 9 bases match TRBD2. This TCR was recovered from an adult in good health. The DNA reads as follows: TGTGCCAGCAGCATAGCGGGAGTTGATTACGAGCAGTACTTC. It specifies CASSIAGVDYEQYF.